This T cell receptor beta chain is drawn from a study of cytomegalovirus exposure and HLA in healthy donors (dated by TCRdb to the late 2010s). For context, the study as a whole: According to an earlier analysis of 587 of the donors, 150 million to 200 million T cells yielded 120 million or so unique TCR beta sequences and roughly 280 Gb of sequence data. Around 300 gigabases of sequencing data and approximately 85 million unique TCR sequences were included in an early release covering about 700 HLA-typed donors. The study combined high-throughput TCR immunosequencing, statistical association of individual TCRs with disease status, and machine learning to predict cytomegalovirus infection status. HLA typing included class I and class II loci at four-digit resolution. The genetic ancestry cluster associated with self-reported Caucasian donors included 65% to 90% of the roughly 400 genotyped donors. In an earlier analysis of 500 to 650 of the donors, high-throughput TCR beta sequencing was used to judge whether each TCR beta V gene segment behaved as functional or pseudogenic. Across approximately 400 genotyped donors of the cohort, an average of about 220,000 unique TCR beta nucleotide sequences per donor were sequenced, and roughly 20% of those sequences were non-productive. The later analysis used no new phenotypic data to find candidate immune exposures, relying instead on TCR beta sequences and their occurrence across donors. The study was designed to test whether signatures of past pathogen exposure could be identified by cataloging public T cell receptors. About five DR-DQ haplotypes were handled as single units for association and clustering because linkage in the cohort was strong. A separate validation cohort of more than 100 different subjects was used in addition to the 666-subject first cohort. A later genetic analysis used genome-wide SNP genotypes for about 65% of the 666 donors, treating that subset as a discovery cohort. In a later analysis, previously published TCR beta repertoires from several hundred donors were re-analyzed and high-resolution HLA genotyping was added so that TCR occurrence patterns could be studied. Typing coverage differed by locus: A, B, C, DRB1 and DQB1 were typed in about 620-640 donors, DQA1 in about 500, DPA1 in around 600, and DPB1 in 472. All discovery cohort repertoires had been generated using a single sequencing platform. Donor age, sex, ethnicity and CMV serostatus were collected together with the repertoire data. The study profiled the T cell repertoires of some 610 subjects by immunosequencing and related them to cytomegalovirus serostatus. Findings and caveats that apply to the study as a whole: At a false discovery rate of 0.05, a later analysis linked 15,000 to 20,000 TCR beta sequences to specific HLA alleles. Strong co-occurrence of HLA alleles, especially DR and DQ, made assigning TCR associations to individual alleles difficult. The earlier analysis of about 600 of the donors excluded over 15 rarely observed V segments, including chromosome 9 orphons, because counts were too low. Most CMV-associated TCR beta chains appeared to be HLA-restricted in a later analysis, and the HLA associations seemed to be driven largely by CMV exposure. In an earlier analysis of about 550 of the donors, most TCR beta V segments were observed in productive rearrangements about 87% or about 30% of the time, broadly matching IMGT annotations. In vitro tests confirmed that a few of the cytomegalovirus-associated TCR beta chains recognize cytomegalovirus antigens. Sequencing depth was assumed to be roughly uniform across donors in the presence/absence analyses, though that assumption may not hold. A later genetic analysis reported fewer N-insertions in productive TCRs among donors in an Asian-associated ancestry cluster than the roughly 700-donor mean. A further reported finding was that TCR beta sequences accurately predicted the HLA-A and HLA-B alleles for most subjects in the first cohort. The study gave a list of 150 to 200 TCR beta chains associated with cytomegalovirus. A later analysis found that TCR association rates varied across HLA loci, with DRB1 alleles showing the most associated TCRs and HLA-C alleles the fewest. A later analysis found that HLA-associated TCR beta chains were more clonally expanded and had lower generation probabilities than equally common non-associated chains. A later analysis reported that several top co-occurrence clusters appeared linked to parvovirus B19, influenza, CMV and Epstein-Barr virus. CMV serostatus was the only immune exposure information available for the cohort. Because some donors lacked HLA typing at each locus, the association tests relied only on the typed subset. The authors suggested that the approach could potentially be generalized to other disease states and immunological phenotypes. This cohort had only TCR beta chains sequenced, and the lack of alpha or paired-chain data limited which features could be detected. The sequencing pipeline was judged likely to have produced a cluster of highly shared sequence variants as a technical artifact. Correlated functional status among segregating V segments might reflect linkage disequilibrium, but an unknown experimental factor could not be ruled out. Most TCR sequences were seen in very few donors, while some public TCRs were found in many individuals. A later genetic analysis associated a missense DCLRE1C variant with V-gene and J-gene trimming of TCR beta chains, and an independent cohort replicated the association. The classifier was reported to diagnose cytomegalovirus status with high specificity and sensitivity in both the original cohort and the validation cohort.

Library construction relied on the immunoSEQ multiplex PCR assay. For the multiplex PCR, a mixture combining 60 forward primers for TCR Vbeta segments and 13 reverse primers for TCR Jbeta segments was used. The CDR3 region of rearranged TCR beta genes was amplified from genomic DNA by a multiplex PCR assay. On the Illumina HiSeq System, the amplified TCR beta libraries were sequenced as 87-base-pair reads. On the authors' methods: A later analysis tallied roughly 78 million unique TCR beta chains across the 666 repertoires, and around 12 million of those chains were shared by two or more donors. A nearest-neighbor algorithm error-corrected the raw reads and collapsed the reads into unique sequences, merging closely related sequences to remove PCR and sequencing errors. CDR3 sequences were aligned to IMGT reference sequences to assign V, D and J gene segments. For a sequence to be retained, a match of at least six nucleotides was required to both a V gene segment and a J gene segment. A rearrangement counted as productive if the CDR3 had no stop codons and remained in frame with V and J, and every other rearrangement counted as non-productive. Following IMGT convention, CDR3 was defined as the stretch from the second conserved V-encoded cysteine up to the conserved J-encoded phenylalanine. In an earlier analysis of roughly 580 of the donors, sequences lacking an unambiguous match to a single V gene segment were excluded. In an earlier analysis of a few hundred of the donors, a V segment was called functional when productive rearrangements were above 56.7%, and segregating when the standard deviation between donors exceeded 5%. A statistical classification framework was built to diagnose cytomegalovirus status from the catalog of TCR beta chain sequences. A later analysis assigned V and J genes by comparing TCR nucleotide sequences with IMGT/GENE-DB human TR gene sequences. In a later analysis, CDR3 sequences and most-parsimonious VDJ recombination scenarios were assigned using the TCRdist pipeline. In a later analysis, every TCR beta chain was defined by the combination of its CDR3 amino acid sequence and its V-gene family, and reads without a unique V-gene family were dropped. To address suspected cross-contamination and a sequencing artifact, a later analysis removed approximately 590 highly shared, low-generation-probability nucleotide sequences. For each public chain, a later analysis derived a clonal expansion index from normalized ranks of inferred template counts within each repertoire. Generation probabilities in a later analysis came from a VDJ recombination model fitted to out-of-frame rearrangements, and those results were checked against IGoR. In a later analysis, hypergeometric tests were used to score TCR-TCR, TCR-HLA and TCR-CMV co-occurrence, with a repertoire-size bias correction applied to TCR pairs. False discovery rates were estimated in a later analysis by permuting HLA or CMV assignments 20 times. In a later analysis, co-occurring TCRs were grouped using DBSCAN, with TCRdist sequence similarity added in when clustering inside HLA-allele-positive subsets. Co-occurrence clustering excluded repertoires with fewer than 30,000 or more than 120,000 public chains, plus five with anomalous nucleotide sharing. TCRdb mirrors the immuneACCESS table, restricted to in-frame sequences. Some clones are absent from its copies; in checked studies, under half trace to an unresolved V gene, and the reason for the others is unknown. V, J and clone size derive from that table, while D and trimming were established from the DNA sequence. A total of some 120,000 clones appear in this sample, 75% to 80% of them only once. In total, the top ten clones hold 6.3% of the sample.

As for this clone: Which antigen it targets is not known. No quality values exist for individual bases; no much larger clone is one base distant.

In total, roughly 670 healthy bone marrow donors made up the cohort. Cohort members were all nominally healthy when sampled, although unrecorded immune exposures were likely present. The donor was CMV seronegative and belonged to the group of approximately 320 seronegative cohort members. A peripheral blood sample was provided by each donor, and peripheral blood mononuclear cells were used for TCR beta sequencing. The Qiagen DNeasy Blood Extraction Kit was used to extract genomic DNA from the blood cell samples. Input material: PBMCs. The receptor's source is a woman aged 40 to 50 in good health and CMV-seronegative.

The nucleotides are TGTGCCAGCAGCCTTAGGGTGGAGGGCTCCTACGAGCAGTACTTC. Its translation is CASSLRVEGSYEQYF. The sequence is built from TRBV7-9 and TRBJ2-5; the D gene is perhaps TRBD2, on 6 matching bases. The DNA end is more similar to TRBJ2-7, so the J call may be wrong. Per the germline V gene (reference sequence), SEHNR is the CDR1 and FQNEAQ is the CDR2. Measured from the cysteine to the phenylalanine, the CDR3 is 15 residues long. Only CDR3 DNA remains: 45 bases, in frame from the first base.